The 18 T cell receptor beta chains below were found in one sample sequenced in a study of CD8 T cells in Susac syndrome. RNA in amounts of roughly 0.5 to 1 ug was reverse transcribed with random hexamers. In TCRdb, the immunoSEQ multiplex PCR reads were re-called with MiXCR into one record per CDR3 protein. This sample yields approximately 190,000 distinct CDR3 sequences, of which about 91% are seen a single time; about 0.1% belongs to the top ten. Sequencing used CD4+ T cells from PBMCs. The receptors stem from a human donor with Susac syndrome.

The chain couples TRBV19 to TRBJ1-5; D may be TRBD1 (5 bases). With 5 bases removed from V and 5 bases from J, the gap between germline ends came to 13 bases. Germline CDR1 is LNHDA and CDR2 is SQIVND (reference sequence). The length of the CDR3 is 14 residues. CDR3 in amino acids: CASSVRGIYQPQHF. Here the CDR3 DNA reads TGTGCCAGTAGTGTTCGGGGGATCTATCAGCCCCAGCATTTT.

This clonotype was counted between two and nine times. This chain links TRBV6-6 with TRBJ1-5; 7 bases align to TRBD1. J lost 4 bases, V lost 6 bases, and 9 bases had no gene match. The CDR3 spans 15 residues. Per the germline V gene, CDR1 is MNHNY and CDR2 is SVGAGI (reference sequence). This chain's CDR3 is CASRLKSGGNQPQHF. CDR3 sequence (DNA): TGTGCCAGCAGATTAAAATCAGGGGGAAATCAGCCCCAGCATTTT.

The CDR3 reads CASSEGNNQPQHF. The CDR3 nucleotides read TGTGCCAGCAGTGAGGGCAACAATCAGCCCCAGCATTTT. The chain links TRBV2 to TRBJ1-5; the D is unclear. V lost 3 bases and J lost 3, with 6 bases in between. The germline V gene encodes CDR1 SNHLY and CDR2 FYNNEI. The CDR3 covers 13 residues.

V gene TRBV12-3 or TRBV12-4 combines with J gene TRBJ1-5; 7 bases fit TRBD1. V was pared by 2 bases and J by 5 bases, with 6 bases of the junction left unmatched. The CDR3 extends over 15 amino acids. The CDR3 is CASSLTRGTDQPQHF. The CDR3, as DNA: TGTGCCAGCAGTTTAACTAGGGGGACAGATCAGCCCCAGCATTTT.

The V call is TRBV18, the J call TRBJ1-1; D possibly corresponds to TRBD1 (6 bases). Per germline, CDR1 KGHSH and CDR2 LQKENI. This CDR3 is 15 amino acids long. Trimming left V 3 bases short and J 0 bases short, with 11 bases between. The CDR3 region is CASSPGQKMNTEAFF. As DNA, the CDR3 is TGTGCCAGCTCACCTGGACAGAAAATGAACACTGAAGCTTTCTTT.

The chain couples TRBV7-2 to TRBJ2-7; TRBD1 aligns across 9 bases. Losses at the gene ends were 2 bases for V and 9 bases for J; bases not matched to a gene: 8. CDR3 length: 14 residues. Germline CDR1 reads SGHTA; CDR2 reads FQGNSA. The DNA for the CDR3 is TGTGCCAGCAGCTTAACGGGACAGGGAAGTGTGCAGTACTTC. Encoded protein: CASSLTGQGSVQYF.

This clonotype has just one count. CDR3: CASGSSIGGGETQYF. CDR3 in DNA: TGTGCCAGCGGCTCCTCGATAGGGGGCGGGGAGACCCAGTACTTC. This rearrangement joins TRBV6-1 to TRBJ2-5; 7 nucleotides agree with TRBD1. The CDR3 extends over 15 amino acids. Germline CDR1 reads MNHNS; CDR2 reads SASEGT. The trim removed 8 bases at V and 5 bases at J, leaving 14 bases unmatched.

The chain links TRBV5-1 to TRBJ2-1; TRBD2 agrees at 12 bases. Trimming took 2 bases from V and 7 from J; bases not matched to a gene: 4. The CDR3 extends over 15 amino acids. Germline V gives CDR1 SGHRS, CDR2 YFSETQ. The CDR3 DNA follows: TGCGCCAGCAGCTTTTTGACTAGCGGGGGAAATGAGCAGTTCTTC. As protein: CASSFLTSGGNEQFF.

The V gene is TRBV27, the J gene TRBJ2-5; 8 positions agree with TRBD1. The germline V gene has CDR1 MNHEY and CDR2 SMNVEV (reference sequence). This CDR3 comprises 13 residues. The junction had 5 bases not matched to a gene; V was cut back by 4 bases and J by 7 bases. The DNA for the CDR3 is TGTGCCAGCAGTTCGACAGGGGAAGGGACCCAGTACTTC. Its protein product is CASSSTGEGTQYF.

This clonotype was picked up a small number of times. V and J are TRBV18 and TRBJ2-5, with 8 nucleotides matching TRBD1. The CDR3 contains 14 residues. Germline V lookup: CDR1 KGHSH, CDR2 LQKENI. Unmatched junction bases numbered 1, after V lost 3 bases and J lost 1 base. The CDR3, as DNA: TGTGCCAGCTCACCCGGGACAGGCCAAGAGACCCAGTACTTC. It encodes CASSPGTGQETQYF.

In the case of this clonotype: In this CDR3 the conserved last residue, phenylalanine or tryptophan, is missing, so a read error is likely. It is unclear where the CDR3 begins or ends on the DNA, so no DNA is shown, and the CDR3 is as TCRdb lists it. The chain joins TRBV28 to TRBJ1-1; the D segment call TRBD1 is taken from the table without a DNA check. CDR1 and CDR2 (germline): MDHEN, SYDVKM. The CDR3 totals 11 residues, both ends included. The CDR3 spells CASSRTGGREL.

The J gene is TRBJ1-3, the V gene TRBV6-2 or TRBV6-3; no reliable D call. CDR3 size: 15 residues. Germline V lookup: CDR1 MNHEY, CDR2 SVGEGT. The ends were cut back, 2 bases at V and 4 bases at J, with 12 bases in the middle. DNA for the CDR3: TGTGCCAGCAGTTACCTTCTATCGACCGGAAACACCATATATTTT. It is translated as CASSYLLSTGNTIYF.

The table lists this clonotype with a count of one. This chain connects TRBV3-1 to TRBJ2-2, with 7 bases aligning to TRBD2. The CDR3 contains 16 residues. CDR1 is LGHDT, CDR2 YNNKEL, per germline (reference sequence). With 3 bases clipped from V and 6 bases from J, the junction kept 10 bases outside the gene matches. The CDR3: CASSHSRLAISGELFF. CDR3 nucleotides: TGTGCCAGCAGCCATTCAAGACTAGCAATTTCCGGGGAGCTGTTTTTT.

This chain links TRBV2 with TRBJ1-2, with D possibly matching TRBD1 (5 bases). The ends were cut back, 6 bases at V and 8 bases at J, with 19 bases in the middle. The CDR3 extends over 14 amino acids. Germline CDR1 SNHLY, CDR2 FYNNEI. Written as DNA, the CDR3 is TGTGCCAGCAGGGCCTCTTGGGGCCTGCGCGGCTACACCTTC. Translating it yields CASRASWGLRGYTF. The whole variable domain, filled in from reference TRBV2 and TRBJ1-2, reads EPEVTQTPSHQVTQMGQEVILRCVPISNHLYFYWYRQILGQKVEFLVSFYNNEISEKSEIFDDQFSVERPDGSNFTLKIRSTKLEDSAMYFCASRASWGLRGYTFGSGTRLTVV.

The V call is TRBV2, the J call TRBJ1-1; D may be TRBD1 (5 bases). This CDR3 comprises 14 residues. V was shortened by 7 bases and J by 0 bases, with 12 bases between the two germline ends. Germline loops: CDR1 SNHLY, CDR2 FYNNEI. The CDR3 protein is CASNRDGMNTEAFF. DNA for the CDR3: TGTGCCAGCAATAGGGACGGCATGAACACTGAAGCTTTCTTT.

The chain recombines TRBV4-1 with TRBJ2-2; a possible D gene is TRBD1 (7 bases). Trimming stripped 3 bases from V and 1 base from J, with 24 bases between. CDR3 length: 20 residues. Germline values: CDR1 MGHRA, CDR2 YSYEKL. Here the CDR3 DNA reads TGCGCCAGCAGCCATACCGCGGGACAGCCAAACCCCCTGAACACCGGGGAGCTGTTTTTT. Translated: CASSHTAGQPNPLNTGELFF.

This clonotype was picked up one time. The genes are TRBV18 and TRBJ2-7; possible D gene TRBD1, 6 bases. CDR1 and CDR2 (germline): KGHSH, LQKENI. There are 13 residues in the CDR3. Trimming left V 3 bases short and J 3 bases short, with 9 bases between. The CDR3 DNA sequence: TGTGCCAGCTCACCCCAGGACAGCTACGAGCAGTACTTC. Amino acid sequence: CASSPQDSYEQYF.

The CDR3 DNA follows: TGTGCCAGCAGCTTAGATTCTTTCGGGGCGGGGTCCGATGAGCAGTTCTTC. Protein sequence: CASSLDSFGAGSDEQFF. This chain uses TRBV11-2 with TRBJ2-1; a weak D match, TRBD2 (6 bases). The germline gives CDR1 SGHAT, CDR2 FQNNGV. This CDR3 region has 17 residues. The ends were cut back, 0 bases at V and 8 bases at J, with 20 bases in the middle.